This TCR beta chain was documented in a study of blood T cell repertoires in COVID-19. Study-level background: COVID-19 samples from acute and convalescent phases originated in the United States, Italy and Spain. T cells, B-cell-depleted T cells, or PBMCs supplied cDNA or gDNA.

Patients at the Seattle site were enrolled during active infection and followed longitudinally. Original processing methods: For nucleated cells, counts were estimated from reference gene primer amplification. Assay used: immunoSEQ multiplex PCR; TCRdb lists only in-frame clones, some missing. V, J and clone size derive from that table, while D and trimming were established from the DNA sequence. The sample carries 250,000 to 300,000 clones, roughly 86% recorded once. The receptor was isolated from a woman in her 30s with COVID-19, enrolled during active disease. The sample was peripheral blood.

In nucleotides, the CDR3 is TGTGCCACCAGTGATCCGGGACAGGGTAATGGCTACACCTTC. Translated: CATSDPGQGNGYTF. The gene calls are TRBV24-1 and TRBJ1-2, with 9 bases aligning to TRBD1. Germline-derived CDR1 and CDR2 are KGHDR and SFDVKD. The CDR3 runs 14 residues. V dropped 3 bases and J dropped 6; count of bases not matched to a gene: 4.